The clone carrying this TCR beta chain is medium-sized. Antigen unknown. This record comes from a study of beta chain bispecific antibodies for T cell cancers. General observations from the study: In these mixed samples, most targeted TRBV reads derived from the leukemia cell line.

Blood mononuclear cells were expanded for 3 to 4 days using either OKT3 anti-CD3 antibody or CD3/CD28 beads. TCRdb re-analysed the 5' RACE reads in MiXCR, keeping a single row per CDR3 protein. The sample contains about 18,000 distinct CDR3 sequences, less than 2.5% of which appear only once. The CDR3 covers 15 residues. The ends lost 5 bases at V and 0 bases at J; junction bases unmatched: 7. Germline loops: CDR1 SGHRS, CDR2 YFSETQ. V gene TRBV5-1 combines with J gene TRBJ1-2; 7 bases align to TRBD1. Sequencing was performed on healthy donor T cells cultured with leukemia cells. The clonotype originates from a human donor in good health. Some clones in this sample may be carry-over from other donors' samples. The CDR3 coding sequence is TGCGCCAGCAGAGACCGGGACAGTCCTAACTATGGCTACACCTTC. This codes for CASRDRDSPNYGYTF.